Listed below are T cell receptor beta chains from one sample, sequenced in a study of OX40 agonist ivuxolimab in advanced cancers. Produced via immunoSEQ multiplex PCR; TCRdb's table is partial and in-frame only. The repertoire holds more than 45,000 clones, around 86% seen once, with around 11% in the top ten. Here the sequenced sample was CD4+ or CD8+ T cells sorted from blood, taken in a trial of the OX40 agonist ivuxolimab. These receptors originate from an adult with an advanced solid tumor such as melanoma, head and neck, liver or kidney cancer. The CDR3 runs from the conserved cysteine through the conserved F or W. The D gene is left open where the match is weak. Some rows mark clone size as missing; the rest say once, few, many or name a class of expanded clone.

abundance,d_gene,v_gene,j_gene,CDR3aa,CDR3nt
NA,NA,TRBV28,TRBJ1-2,CASSFRDYYGYTF,TGTGCCAGCAGTTTCCGGGATTACTATGGCTACACCTTC
NA,TRBD1,TRBV4-1,TRBJ2-7,CASSPDRGEQYF,TGCGCCAGCAGCCCAGACAGGGGCGAGCAGTACTTC
NA,TRBD2,TRBV7-9,TRBJ2-7,CASSPDSSGSYEQYF,TGTGCCAGCAGCCCCGACTCTAGCGGGAGCTACGAGCAGTACTTC
NA,NA,TRBV5-5,TRBJ2-3,CASSFSGAGRDTQYF,TGTGCCAGCAGCTTTTCCGGCGCTGGTCGAGATACGCAGTATTTT
many,TRBD2,TRBV6-5,TRBJ2-1,CASSSLSGSSYNEQFF,TGTGCCAGCAGTTCCCTCAGCGGGAGCTCCTACAATGAGCAGTTCTTC
NA,TRBD2,TRBV28,TRBJ2-5,CASSLKREGLETQYF,TGTGCCAGCAGTTTGAAGCGGGAGGGCCTAGAGACCCAGTACTTC
NA,TRBD2,TRBV9,TRBJ2-3,CASSVGLAGADTQYF,TGTGCCAGCAGCGTTGGACTAGCGGGAGCGGATACGCAGTATTTT
once,NA,TRBV9,TRBJ2-7,CASSEGRGHYEQYF,TGTGCCAGCAGCGAAGGCCGGGGCCACTACGAGCAGTACTTC
once,TRBD2,TRBV4-2,TRBJ2-7,CASSQDRGRAIHEQYF,TGTGCCAGCAGCCAAGACCGCGGGAGGGCCATTCACGAGCAGTACTTC
NA,TRBD2,TRBV27,TRBJ2-1,CASRLSGRLEQFF,TGTGCCAGCCGCCTTTCCGGGAGGTTGGAGCAGTTCTTC
NA,NA,TRBV29-1,TRBJ2-5,CSQYRDVQETQYF,TGCAGCCAATACCGGGACGTCCAAGAGACCCAGTACTTC
NA,NA,TRBV7-9,TRBJ1-4,CASSLIGEFGNEKLFF,TGTGCCAGCAGCTTGATAGGGGAGTTCGGTAATGAAAAACTGTTTTTT
NA,TRBD1,TRBV11-2,TRBJ1-1,CASSHDRGGTEAFF,TGTGCCAGCAGCCACGACAGGGGAGGCACTGAAGCTTTCTTT
NA,NA,TRBV30,TRBJ1-2,CAWKYQVLYGYTF,TGTGCCTGGAAATATCAGGTCCTATATGGCTACACCTTC
NA,TRBD1,TRBV5-6,TRBJ1-2,CASSFGDSSRSPYGYTF,TGTGCCAGCAGCTTCGGGGACAGCTCCCGTTCCCCTTATGGCTACACCTTC
NA,NA,TRBV5-4,TRBJ1-6,CASSTHPGANSPLHF,TGTGCCAGCAGCACCCACCCAGGGGCTAATTCACCCCTCCACTTT
NA,NA,TRBV9,TRBJ2-1,CASTSLYNEQFF,TGTGCCAGCACTAGCCTTTACAATGAGCAGTTCTTC